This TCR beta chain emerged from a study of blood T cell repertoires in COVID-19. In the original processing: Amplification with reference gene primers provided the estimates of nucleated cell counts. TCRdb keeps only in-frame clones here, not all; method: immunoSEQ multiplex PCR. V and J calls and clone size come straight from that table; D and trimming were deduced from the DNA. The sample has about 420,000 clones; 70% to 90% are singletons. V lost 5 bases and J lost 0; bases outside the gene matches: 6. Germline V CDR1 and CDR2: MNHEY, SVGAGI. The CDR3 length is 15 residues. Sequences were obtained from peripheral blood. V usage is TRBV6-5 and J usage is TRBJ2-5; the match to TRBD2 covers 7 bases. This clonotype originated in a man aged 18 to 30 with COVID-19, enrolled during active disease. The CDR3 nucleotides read TGTGCCAGCAGTAATCGGGGGGAGTACCAAGAGACCCAGTACTTC. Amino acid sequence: CASSNRGEYQETQYF.